This passage covers 20 T cell receptor beta chains from one sample sequenced in a study of blood T cell repertoires in COVID-19. TCRdb's table, derived via immunoSEQ multiplex PCR, lists solely in-frame clones and lacks some. In the table there are 130,000 or so clones, about 88% of which are singletons. The sequencing sample was made of PBMCs or T cells enriched from blood (not recorded which). These TCRs come from a middle-aged man with acute COVID-19.

This clone was detected once. One end of the junction fails to match germline, which may point to a read error. The J gene is TRBJ1-5, the V gene TRBV2, with D tentatively TRBD1 (6 bases). The CDR3 totals 18 residues. CDR1 is SNHLY and CDR2 is FYNNEI in the germline V gene. This CDR3 is CASSEEGRDWDNNQPQHF. The CDR3 region has the DNA TGTGCCAGCAGCGAAGAGGGCAGGGATTGGGACAACAATCAGCCCCAGCATTTT. The whole variable domain, remainder taken from reference TRBV2 and TRBJ1-5, is EPEVTQTPSHQVTQMGQEVILRCVPISNHLYFYWYRQILGQKVEFLVSFYNNEISEKSEIFDDQFSVERPDGSNFTLKIRSTKLEDSAMYFCASSEEGRDWDNNQPQHFGDGTRLSIL.

This chain connects TRBV19 to TRBJ1-5; 7 bases are shared with TRBD1. There are 13 residues in the CDR3. V was clipped by 5 bases and J by 11 bases; unmatched bases: 9. Germline loops: CDR1 LNHDA, CDR2 SQIVND (reference sequence). The CDR3 DNA reads TGTGCCAGTAGTGATGGGACAGTCGGGTCCCAGCATTTT. It is translated as CASSDGTVGSQHF.

As regards this clone: Distinct nucleotide sequences in the sample also encode this CDR3. This rearrangement joins TRBV5-1 to TRBJ2-5; D gene ambiguous. Germline V gene data show CDR1 as SGHRS and CDR2 as YFSETQ. V was cut by 0 bases and J by 1 base, with 7 bases left in between. The CDR3 extends over 14 amino acids. The CDR3 loop is CASSLAGSQETQYF. The DNA of the CDR3 is TGCGCCAGCAGCTTGGCCGGGTCCCAAGAGACCCAGTACTTC.

The rearrangement links TRBV4-1 to TRBJ2-4; tentative D call: TRBD1 (6 bases). Trimming took 0 bases from V and 7 from J, leaving 16 bases between them. The CDR3 covers 16 residues. The germline V gene encodes CDR1 MGHRA and CDR2 YSYEKL. The DNA for the CDR3 is TGCGCCAGCAGCCAAGAGGGCCCTACAGGGCCTAACATTCAGTACTTC. Amino acid sequence: CASSQEGPTGPNIQYF.

This clone was counted between two and nine times. The V call is TRBV18, the J call TRBJ2-3, with TRBD2 as a possible D gene (6 bases). The V end lost 1 base, the J end lost 2 bases, and 13 bases lay between the germline ends. This CDR3 is built from 16 residues. CDR1 and CDR2 (germline): KGHSH, LQKENI. The CDR3 loop is CASSPRIGGVTDTQYF. The CDR3, as DNA: TGTGCCAGCTCACCACGGATCGGCGGGGTCACAGATACGCAGTATTTT.

This clone was picked up a small number of times. This chain connects TRBV9 to TRBJ2-2; 8 bases line up with TRBD1. V lost 2 bases to trimming and J lost 2 bases; unmatched junction nucleotides: 2. The germline V gene has CDR1 SGDLS and CDR2 YYNGEE. This CDR3 is built from 15 residues. The CDR3: CASSVQGANTGELFF. The CDR3 region has the DNA TGTGCCAGCAGCGTCCAGGGGGCTAACACCGGGGAGCTGTTTTTT.

In this sample, this clone turned up a few times. CDR3 DNA: TGTGCCAGCAGTGCCCTCGTAGATCTTTATCAGCCCCAGCATTTT. This sequence encodes CASSALVDLYQPQHF. The V and J genes are TRBV28 and TRBJ1-5; unclear D gene. V was clipped by 5 bases and J by 5 bases, with 16 bases between them. Germline CDR1 MDHEN, CDR2 SYDVKM. The CDR3 totals 15 residues.

V is TRBV3-1 (or the pseudogene TRBV3-2) and J is TRBJ1-5; no clear D gene. The CDR3 has 15 amino acids. V lost 1 base to trimming and J lost 5 bases, with 12 bases between them. From germline, CDR1 is LGHDT and CDR2 YNNKEL (reference sequence). CDR3 protein: CASSQVRMSYQPQHF. The CDR3 bases are TGTGCCAGCAGCCAAGTTCGAATGAGTTATCAGCCCCAGCATTTT.

The genes are TRBV18 and TRBJ2-5; 11 bases agree with TRBD2. Germline-derived CDR1 and CDR2 are KGHSH and LQKENI. Trimming at V came to 2 bases and at J to 3 bases, leaving 11 bases not matched to a gene. This CDR3 region has 18 residues. Written as DNA, the CDR3 is TGTGCCAGCTCACCAACGGAGCTTCTAGCGGGGGGCAAAGAGACCCAGTACTTC. Amino acid sequence: CASSPTELLAGGKETQYF.

This clone turned up a few times. The rearrangement joins TRBV6-5 to TRBJ1-1, with D possibly TRBD1 on 5 matching bases. The CDR3 is made up of 14 amino acids. The germline V gene encodes CDR1 MNHEY and CDR2 SVGAGI. V lost 7 bases to trimming and J lost 4 bases, with 16 bases between them. CDR3 sequence reads: CASIPKAGGTEAFF. DNA for the CDR3: TGTGCCAGCATCCCCAAGGCGGGGGGCACTGAAGCTTTCTTT.

This chain links TRBV7-3 with TRBJ2-1; 9 bases match TRBD2. Germline CDR1 reads SGHTA; CDR2 reads FQGTGA. The CDR3 has 14 residues. With V trimmed by 5 bases and J by 9 bases, 8 bases remained unmatched. The CDR3 is CASSPGLASSEQFF. The CDR3 DNA reads TGTGCCAGCAGCCCGGGACTAGCCTCCAGTGAGCAGTTCTTC.

This clone was counted a single time. The chain links TRBV30 to TRBJ2-1; 7 nucleotides agree with TRBD2. The ends lost 5 bases at V and 4 bases at J; junction bases unmatched: 8. Germline CDR1 is GTSNPN and CDR2 is SVGIG (reference sequence). The CDR3 has 14 amino acids. The CDR3 protein is CAWAFFGGYNEQFF. As DNA, the CDR3 is TGTGCCTGGGCGTTTTTCGGGGGGTACAATGAGCAGTTCTTC. Full variable domain (remainder filled in from reference TRBV30 and TRBJ2-1): SQTIHQWPATLVQPVGSPLSLECTVEGTSNPNLYWYRQAAGRGLQLLFYSVGIGQISSEVPQNLSASRPQDRQFILSSKKLLLSDSGFYLCAWAFFGGYNEQFFGPGTRLTVL.

This chain connects TRBV3-1 (or the pseudogene TRBV3-2) to TRBJ1-2; D perhaps matches TRBD1 (6 bases). V lost 5 bases and J lost 0, with 10 bases in between. The CDR3 covers 14 residues. Germline-derived CDR1 and CDR2 are LGHDT and YNNKEL (reference sequence). The CDR3 spells CASSARGANYGYTF. The CDR3 DNA sequence: TGTGCCAGCAGCGCCAGGGGAGCTAACTATGGCTACACCTTC.

V and J are TRBV5-5 and TRBJ2-7; 7 nucleotides align to TRBD1. J was trimmed by 3 bases and V by 6 bases; bases with no gene match: 9. Germline V gives CDR1 SGHKS, CDR2 YYEKEE (reference sequence). The CDR3 spans 14 residues. The DNA of the CDR3 is TGTGCCAGCACCCCTGACGCAGGGGGCTACGAGCAGTACTTC. Amino acids: CASTPDAGGYEQYF.

The rearrangement uses TRBV7-2 and TRBJ1-5, with D maybe TRBD1 (6 bases). Trimming shortened V by 3 bases and J by 9 bases, and 12 bases separated the two germline ends. The CDR3 consists of 13 residues. Germline lookup yields CDR1 SGHTA and CDR2 FQGNSA. The CDR3 reads CASSFPTGRPQHF. The CDR3 DNA reads as TGTGCCAGCAGCTTCCCGACAGGAAGGCCCCAGCATTTT.

The chain combines TRBV3-1 (or the pseudogene TRBV3-2) with TRBJ2-1; D is unresolved. The CDR3 contains 13 residues. Per germline, CDR1 LGHDT and CDR2 YNNKEL (reference sequence). V lost 1 base to trimming and J lost 6 bases, with 7 bases between them. This chain's CDR3 is CASSQGGVNEQFF. The DNA for the CDR3 is TGTGCCAGCAGCCAAGGCGGTGTCAATGAGCAGTTCTTC.

The chain combines TRBV28 with TRBJ1-6, with TRBD1 matching 10 bases. CDR3 length: 13 amino acids. CDR1 is MDHEN and CDR2 is SYDVKM in the germline V gene. V lost 10 bases and J lost 9; bases outside the gene matches: 6. DNA for the CDR3: TGTGCCACCAGGGACAGGGGTAGTTCACCCCTCCACTTT. This encodes CATRDRGSSPLHF.

V gene TRBV6-9 combines with J gene TRBJ1-5; a possible D gene is TRBD1 (6 bases). CDR3 size: 16 residues. The germline V gene has CDR1 MNHGY and CDR2 SVAAGI. V lost 2 bases and J 3 bases, leaving 14 bases between the germline ends. The CDR3 DNA is TGTGCCAGCAGTTATACCAGGGGCCCCTACAATCAGCCCCAGCATTTT. Protein sequence: CASSYTRGPYNQPQHF.

The genes are TRBV30 and TRBJ1-4, with a weak D call TRBD1 (6 bases). The germline CDR1 and CDR2 sequences are GTSNPN and SVGIG (reference sequence). The length of the CDR3 is 12 residues. CDR3 loop: CAWGGAGGKLFF. The CDR3 DNA reads as TGTGCATGGGGGGGGGCTGGGGGAAAACTGTTTTTT.

The CDR3 loop reads CASLTGDQPQHF. The CDR3 bases are TGTGCCAGCTTAACAGGGGATCAGCCCCAGCATTTT. The rearrangement uses TRBV6-6 and TRBJ1-5, with 7 positions matching TRBD1. CDR3 size: 12 residues. Per the germline V gene, CDR1 is MNHNY and CDR2 is SVGAGI (reference sequence). Trimming took 8 bases from V and 5 from J; bases not matched to a gene: 3.